These T cell receptor beta chains were read from a single sample in a study of blood T cell repertoires in COVID-19. The protocol was immunoSEQ multiplex PCR, while the TCRdb copy is restricted to in-frame clones and leaves out a portion. The table has just over 350,000 clones, roughly 90% seen once. Sequencing was carried out using PBMCs or T cells enriched from blood (not recorded which). The receptors derive from a woman aged 25 to 39 who had recovered from COVID-19. Both conserved end residues are part of each CDR3. The D gene is left open where the match is weak. Only part of the rows carry a size: once, few, many, or a class if the clone is expanded.

D gene,V gene,clone size,J gene,CDR3 protein,CDR3 DNA
TRBD1,TRBV9,.,TRBJ1-2,CASSVAAGGDYYGYTF,TGTGCCAGCAGCGTAGCGGCAGGGGGCGATTACTATGGCTACACCTTC
.,TRBV19,.,TRBJ1-5,CASRLITGDQPQHF,TGTGCCAGTAGACTAATTACAGGAGATCAGCCCCAGCATTTT
.,TRBV11-2,.,TRBJ2-4,CASSPFYKNIQYF,TGTGCCAGCAGCCCCTTTTACAAAAACATTCAGTACTTC
TRBD1,TRBV7-6,.,TRBJ1-2,CASSLRGQEYGYTF,TGTGCCAGCAGCTTACGTGGACAGGAGTATGGCTACACCTTC
.,TRBV2,.,TRBJ2-7,CASSERVQGSYEQYF,TGTGCCAGCAGTGAGAGGGTACAGGGCTCGTACGAGCAGTACTTC
.,TRBV10-3,.,TRBJ2-2,CAARSQGTIGELFF,TGTGCCGCACGGTCGCAGGGCACGATCGGGGAGCTGTTTTTT
.,TRBV7-2,.,TRBJ2-7,CASSLVGGQASYEQYF,TGTGCCAGCAGCTTAGTGGGTGGCCAGGCCTCCTACGAGCAGTACTTC
.,TRBV10-2,.,TRBJ1-5,CASRMGGTDSNQPQHF,TGCGCCAGCAGAATGGGGGGTACCGATAGCAATCAGCCCCAGCATTTT
.,TRBV4-2,.,TRBJ2-1,CASSQGASSNEQFF,TGTGCCAGCAGCCAAGGGGCCTCATCCAATGAGCAGTTCTTC
.,TRBV28,.,TRBJ1-2,CASTVGRGRGYTF,TGTGCCAGCACCGTCGGGAGGGGACGAGGCTACACCTTC
TRBD1,TRBV10-3,.,TRBJ1-6,CAISDSDRVGSPLHF,TGTGCCATCAGTGACTCGGACAGGGTCGGTTCACCCCTCCACTTT
.,TRBV29-1,few,TRBJ1-3,CSVDGGNTIYF,TGCAGCGTTGACGGGGGAAACACCATATATTTT
.,TRBV28,.,TRBJ2-1,CASTSVPRLGSSYNEQFF,TGTGCCAGCACGTCTGTACCCCGACTTGGGAGCTCCTACAATGAGCAGTTCTTC
TRBD1,TRBV28,once,TRBJ1-2,CASSPGQSNYGYTF,TGTGCCAGCAGCCCGGGACAGTCTAACTATGGCTACACCTTC
TRBD1,TRBV6-5,.,TRBJ2-7,CASKTGGEQYF,TGTGCCAGCAAGACAGGGGGTGAGCAGTACTTC
.,TRBV6-1,.,TRBJ1-1,CASSEVLGQLNTEAFF,TGTGCCAGCAGTGAAGTATTGGGGCAGTTGAACACTGAAGCTTTCTTT
.,TRBV4-1,.,TRBJ1-1,CASSRSGANTEAFF,TGCGCCAGCAGCCGATCAGGGGCGAACACTGAAGCTTTCTTT
TRBD1,TRBV20-1,.,TRBJ2-3,CSASLGGPVDTQYF,TGCAGTGCTAGTTTAGGGGGCCCCGTAGATACGCAGTATTTT
TRBD1,TRBV5-5,.,TRBJ1-2,CASSVGQGLYGYTF,TGTGCCAGCAGTGTTGGACAGGGACTATATGGCTACACCTTC
TRBD1,TRBV5-1,.,TRBJ1-5,CASSPQTGTDQPQHF,TGCGCCAGCAGCCCGCAGACAGGGACCGATCAGCCCCAGCATTTT
TRBD2,TRBV18,few,TRBJ2-7,CASSPARDYQTYEQYF,TGTGCCAGCTCACCGGCCCGGGACTACCAGACCTACGAGCAGTACTTC